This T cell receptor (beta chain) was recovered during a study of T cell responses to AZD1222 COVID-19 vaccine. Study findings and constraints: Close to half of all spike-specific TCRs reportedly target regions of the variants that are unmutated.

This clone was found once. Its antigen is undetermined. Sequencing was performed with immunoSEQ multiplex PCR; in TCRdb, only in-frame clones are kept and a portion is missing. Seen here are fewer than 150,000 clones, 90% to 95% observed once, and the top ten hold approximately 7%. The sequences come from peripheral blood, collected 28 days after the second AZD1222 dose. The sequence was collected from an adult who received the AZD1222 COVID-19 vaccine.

The DNA for the CDR3 is TGTGCCAGCAGCTTGGGGCCGGGGGTTCCCACAGATACGCAGTATTTT. This gives the protein CASSLGPGVPTDTQYF. The rearrangement uses TRBV5-4 and TRBJ2-3; TRBD2 is a possible D gene (6 bases). Per the germline V gene, CDR1 is SGHNT and CDR2 is YYREEE (reference sequence). The CDR3 consists of 16 residues. Trimming shortened V by 0 bases and J by 2 bases, and 13 bases separated the two germline ends.